Below, 29 T cell receptor beta chains from the same sample are listed, as sequenced in a study of shared clonotypes between healthy human individuals. Measured with immunoSEQ multiplex PCR; TCRdb has only the in-frame clones, and not every one. The table lists around 510,000 clones, around three quarters of them singletons. The sequenced material came from PBMCs. The source of these receptors is a woman aged 40 to 50 in good health. Some clones in this sample may be carry-over from other donors' samples.

The rearrangement joins TRBV7-3 to TRBJ2-2; 11 bases line up with TRBD2. The CDR3 length is 17 residues. V lost 3 bases, J lost 4 bases, and 7 bases stayed unmatched. Germline V gene lookup returns CDR1 SGHTA and CDR2 FQGTGA. As DNA, the CDR3 is TGTGCCAGCAGCTTCCGTAGACTAGCGGGAAGCACCGGGGAGCTGTTTTTT. Residues: CASSFRRLAGSTGELFF.

This chain uses TRBV7-2 with TRBJ2-7; D not resolved. The CDR3 spans 18 residues. V dropped 5 bases and J dropped 3 bases, with 26 bases sitting between them. Per the germline V gene, CDR1 is SGHTA and CDR2 is FQGNSA. This CDR3 is CASSLISAGSQPVYEQYF. The DNA for the CDR3 is TGTGCCAGCAGCCTCATCTCGGCTGGGTCGCAGCCAGTCTACGAGCAGTACTTC.

Details on this clone: This sample includes further DNA sequences coding for the same CDR3. The CDR3 sequence is CASSLDGNEQFF. The CDR3 coding sequence is TGTGCCAGCAGCCTCGACGGGAACGAGCAGTTCTTC. The J gene is TRBJ2-1, the V gene TRBV5-4, with D tentatively TRBD2 (5 bases). V was clipped by 4 bases and J by 10 bases, with 12 bases between them. The CDR3 loop spans 12 amino acids. Germline CDR1 reads SGHNT; CDR2 reads YYREEE (reference sequence).

This clone was picked up one time. The chain has TRBV5-4 and TRBJ2-3; TRBD2 is a possible D gene (6 bases). Looked up from germline, CDR1 is SGHNT and CDR2 is YYREEE (reference sequence). The CDR3 sequence is 14 residues long. V lost 4 bases, J lost 2 bases, and 11 bases lay in between. CDR3 loop: CASSVRDFTDTQYF. The CDR3 DNA follows: TGTGCCAGCAGCGTCCGGGACTTCACAGATACGCAGTATTTT.

Written as DNA, the CDR3 is TGTGCCAGCAGCCCAGGGACAGGGGGCCCCCTCGGAACCGGGGAGCTGTTTTTT. Encoded protein: CASSPGTGGPLGTGELFF. The chain employs TRBV11-3 and TRBJ2-2; 12 nucleotides agree with TRBD1. CDR3 size: 18 residues. After removal of 5 bases from V and 5 bases from J, the junction contained 12 bases not matched to a gene. Germline-derived CDR1 and CDR2 are SGHNT and YENEEA.

The J gene is TRBJ2-5, the V gene TRBV7-8; perhaps TRBD1 as D (6 bases). Germline V gene data show CDR1 as SGHVS and CDR2 as FQNEAQ. V was trimmed by 0 bases and J by 4 bases, leaving 6 bases between them. CDR3 length equals 13 residues. CDR3 nucleotide sequence: TGTGCCAGCAGCTTAGCGGGGGCAGAGACCCAGTACTTC. Protein sequence: CASSLAGAETQYF.

The chain is built from TRBV2 and TRBJ2-3; no clear D. The CDR3 is 15 amino acids. The germline gives CDR1 SNHLY, CDR2 FYNNEI. The V end lost 5 bases, the J end lost 0 bases, and 12 bases lay between the germline ends. The CDR3 protein is CASSLLVGSTDTQYF. The CDR3, as DNA: TGTGCCAGCAGTCTCCTGGTCGGGAGCACAGATACGCAGTATTTT.

V is TRBV10-1 and J is TRBJ2-7; 12 bases map to TRBD2. Germline-derived CDR1 and CDR2 are WNHNN and SYGVQD (reference sequence). CDR3 length: 13 residues. J was trimmed by 6 bases and V by 6 bases; bases with no gene match: 3. The chain's CDR3 is CASSPGLAGEQYF. In DNA, the CDR3 is TGCGCCAGCAGCCCGGGACTAGCGGGCGAGCAGTACTTC.

This clone was recorded only once. The J gene is TRBJ2-3, the V gene TRBV10-3; a weak D match, TRBD2 (6 bases). Trimming took 4 bases from V and 0 from J, leaving 8 bases between them. CDR1 and CDR2 (germline): ENHRY, SYGVKD. CDR3 length: 14 residues. CDR3 nucleotides: TGTGCCATCAGTGGCAGCGGGAGCACAGATACGCAGTATTTT. Encoded protein: CAISGSGSTDTQYF.

The chain links TRBV19 to TRBJ2-1, with TRBD2 identical over 9 bases. The CDR3 spans 15 residues. With 7 bases clipped from V and 5 bases from J, the junction kept 9 bases outside the gene matches. Germline-derived CDR1 and CDR2 are LNHDA and SQIVND (reference sequence). The CDR3 loop reads CASTLIAGEDNEQFF. CDR3 nucleotide sequence: TGTGCCAGTACCTTAATAGCGGGAGAGGACAATGAGCAGTTCTTC.

The chain combines TRBV28 with TRBJ1-2; D uncertain. The CDR3 extends over 11 amino acids. V gave up 5 bases and J gave up 8 bases, with 9 bases separating them. The germline V gene encodes CDR1 MDHEN and CDR2 SYDVKM. The CDR3 bases are TGTGCCAGCAGTAGGATGGGCGGCTACACCTTC. Encoded protein: CASSRMGGYTF.

This chain links TRBV12-5 with TRBJ2-1, with D possibly matching TRBD2 (5 bases). Trimming pared 4 bases from V and 4 bases from J, leaving 14 bases between. CDR3 length equals 15 residues. CDR1 is LGHNT and CDR2 is FRNRAP in the germline V gene. The CDR3 nucleotides read TGTGCTAGTGGTTATCTCGAGACGGGGTACAATGAGCAGTTCTTC. It yields the protein CASGYLETGYNEQFF.

The rearrangement links TRBV28 to TRBJ2-3; the match to TRBD2 covers 13 bases. With 5 bases clipped from V and 6 bases from J, the junction kept 8 bases outside the gene matches. CDR3 length: 16 residues. In germline, CDR1 is MDHEN, CDR2 SYDVKM. DNA of the CDR3: TGTGCCAGCAGTCCCGGGACTAGCGGGATGGCGGATACGCAGTATTTT. Amino acids: CASSPGTSGMADTQYF. Full variable domain (missing parts from reference TRBV28 and TRBJ2-3): DVKVTQSSRYLVKRTGEKVFLECVQDMDHENMFWYRQDPGLGLRLIYFSYDVKMKEKGDIPEGYSVSREKKERFSLILESASTNQTSMYLCASSPGTSGMADTQYFGPGTRLTVL.

In the case of this clone: The sample holds other DNA sequences that translate to the same CDR3. The chain couples TRBV7-2 to TRBJ2-5, with D possibly TRBD2 on 5 matching bases. Germline V gene lookup returns CDR1 SGHTA and CDR2 FQGNSA. CDR3 size: 14 residues. Trimming pared 1 base from V and 4 bases from J, leaving 10 bases between. The CDR3 DNA follows: TGTGCCAGCAGCTTAGTGGGGAGCTCAGAGACCCAGTACTTC. It codes for CASSLVGSSETQYF. Together with reference TRBV7-2 and TRBJ2-5, the CDR3 gives the full variable domain: GAGVSQSPSNKVTEKGKDVELRCDPISGHTALYWYRQSLGQGLEFLIYFQGNSAPDKSGLPSDRFSAERTGGSVSTLTIQRTQQEDSAVYLCASSLVGSSETQYFGPGTRLLVL.

The chain employs TRBV30 and TRBJ2-5; D is ambiguous. V gave up 4 bases and J gave up 5 bases, with 17 bases separating them. This CDR3 spans 14 amino acids. The germline V gene encodes CDR1 GTSNPN and CDR2 SVGIG (reference sequence). DNA for the CDR3: TGTGCCTGGAACCGCCCCGCCTTGTTCGAGACCCAGTACTTC. This codes for CAWNRPALFETQYF.

The chain carries TRBV18 and TRBJ2-5, with TRBD2 matching 8 bases. The CDR3 has 16 residues. Germline V gene sequence: CDR1 KGHSH, CDR2 LQKENI. The trim removed 3 bases at V and 1 base at J, leaving 7 bases unmatched. CDR3 bases: TGTGCCAGCTCACCGTCGGGAACTAGCGGCCAAGAGACCCAGTACTTC. Residues: CASSPSGTSGQETQYF. Using reference TRBV18 and TRBJ2-5 for the parts outside the CDR3, the full variable domain is NAGVMQNPRHLVRRRGQEARLRCSPMKGHSHVYWYRQLPEEGLKFMVYLQKENIIDESGMPKERFSAEFPKEGPSILRIQQVVRGDSAAYFCASSPSGTSGQETQYFGPGTRLLVL.

The genes are TRBV10-3 and TRBJ1-1; the match to TRBD1 covers 9 bases. With V trimmed by 1 base and J by 1 base, 4 bases remained unmatched. There are 16 residues in the CDR3. Germline V gene data show CDR1 as ENHRY and CDR2 as SYGVKD. DNA for the CDR3: TGTGCCATCAGTGAGTGGGACAGGGCTGGGAACACTGAAGCTTTCTTT. This encodes CAISEWDRAGNTEAFF.

The V and J genes are TRBV2 and TRBJ2-1, with 14 bases that match TRBD2. V shed 5 bases, J shed 8 bases, and the junction held 5 bases outside the gene matches. Germline loops: CDR1 SNHLY, CDR2 FYNNEI. The CDR3 length is 15 residues. The CDR3 DNA follows: TGTGCCAGCAGTACCGGACTAGCGGGAGGATATGAGCAGTTCTTC. This codes for CASSTGLAGGYEQFF. The full variable domain, completed using reference TRBV2 and TRBJ2-1, is EPEVTQTPSHQVTQMGQEVILRCVPISNHLYFYWYRQILGQKVEFLVSFYNNEISEKSEIFDDQFSVERPDGSNFTLKIRSTKLEDSAMYFCASSTGLAGGYEQFFGPGTRLTVL.

Many counts were recorded for this clone. This specimen includes other DNA sequences encoding the same CDR3. The rearrangement links TRBV10-2 to TRBJ2-7, with D possibly matching TRBD2 (5 bases). Germline CDR1 WSHSY, CDR2 SAAADI. The CDR3 runs 14 residues. Trimming left V 5 bases short and J 0 bases short, with 11 bases between. CDR3 in amino acids: CASSILESSYEQYF. CDR3 DNA: TGCGCCAGCAGTATACTAGAAAGCTCCTACGAGCAGTACTTC.

J is TRBJ1-1 and V is TRBV27; 9 positions match TRBD1. Germline CDR1 MNHEY, CDR2 SMNVEV (reference sequence). The CDR3 is 15 amino acids. V shed 2 bases, J shed 1 base, and the junction held 2 bases outside the gene matches. The CDR3 loop is CASSLLDRGNTEAFF. The CDR3 region has the DNA TGTGCCAGCAGTTTACTGGACAGGGGGAACACTGAAGCTTTCTTT.

As concerns this clone: The same CDR3 is also encoded by other DNA sequences in this sample. V gene TRBV9 combines with J gene TRBJ1-1; possibly TRBD1 for D (5 bases). The V and J ends lost 7 bases and 1 base respectively, with 17 bases between them. The germline V gene encodes CDR1 SGDLS and CDR2 YYNGEE. The CDR3 totals 15 residues. CDR3 coding DNA: TGTGCCAGCCGGGGGATCGGGCAGGAGAACACTGAAGCTTTCTTT. This encodes CASRGIGQENTEAFF.

The rearrangement joins TRBV7-7 to TRBJ2-5; D is uncertain. The length of the CDR3 is 10 residues. The V gene's germline CDR1 is SSHAT and CDR2 FNYEAQ (reference sequence). The CDR3 is CAVGQETQYF. The CDR3 DNA reads TGTGCGGTGGGCCAAGAGACCCAGTACTTC. Looking up the rest from reference TRBV7-7 and TRBJ2-5 gives the full variable domain: GAGVSQSPRYKVTKRGQDVTLRCDPISSHATLYWYQQALGQGPEFLTYFNYEAQPDKSGLPSDRFSAERPEGSISTLTIQRTEQRDSAMYRCAVGQETQYFGPGTRLLVL.

V gene TRBV18 combines with J gene TRBJ2-3; tentative D call: TRBD1 (5 bases). CDR3 length: 17 amino acids. CDR1 and CDR2 (germline): KGHSH, LQKENI. The ends were cut back, 1 base at V and 7 bases at J, with 21 bases in the middle. CDR3 sequence (DNA): TGTGCCAGCTCACCACGCCAGGGAAGAGGTACCACGCATACGCAGTATTTT. This gives the protein CASSPRQGRGTTHTQYF.

This clone was found a few times. V and J are TRBV2 and TRBJ1-3, with D unresolved. This CDR3 spans 15 amino acids. Between the trimmed V and J ends, which lost 3 bases and 0 bases, there was a span of 9 bases. Germline loops: CDR1 SNHLY, CDR2 FYNNEI. The CDR3 sequence is CASSEGPFSGNTIYF. CDR3 coding DNA: TGTGCCAGCAGTGAGGGCCCGTTCTCTGGAAACACCATATATTTT.

The chain links TRBV18 to TRBJ2-5, with D tentatively TRBD1 (5 bases). The CDR3 runs 14 residues. Trimming took off 2 bases at V and 5 bases at J, with 12 bases between the two ends. Germline V gene lookup returns CDR1 KGHSH and CDR2 LQKENI. The CDR3 sequence: CASSPTWAGETQYF. The CDR3 DNA follows: TGTGCCAGCTCACCAACATGGGCAGGGGAGACCCAGTACTTC. Combining the CDR3 with reference TRBV18 and TRBJ2-5 gives the whole variable domain NAGVMQNPRHLVRRRGQEARLRCSPMKGHSHVYWYRQLPEEGLKFMVYLQKENIIDESGMPKERFSAEFPKEGPSILRIQQVVRGDSAAYFCASSPTWAGETQYFGPGTRLLVL.

The chain carries TRBV7-8 and TRBJ2-3, with D possibly being TRBD1 or TRBD2 (5 bases each). V was pared by 5 bases and J by 5 bases, with 14 bases between. Germline CDR1 SGHVS, CDR2 FQNEAQ. This CDR3 comprises 14 residues. In DNA, the CDR3 is TGTGCCAGCAGCCCGGGGCTCCGCCTAGATACGCAGTATTTT. As protein: CASSPGLRLDTQYF.

A word on this clone: Other DNA sequences in the sample encode the same CDR3. V is TRBV5-1 and J is TRBJ1-2, with D hard to call. Trimming took 0 bases from V and 2 from J, leaving 5 bases between them. The V gene's germline CDR1 is SGHRS and CDR2 YFSETQ. This CDR3 comprises 13 residues. The CDR3 DNA is TGCGCCAGCAGCTTGGACAGCAACTATGGCTACACCTTC. This gives the protein CASSLDSNYGYTF.

The chain carries TRBV28 and TRBJ2-1; D ambiguous. Germline loops: CDR1 MDHEN, CDR2 SYDVKM. The CDR3 has 12 residues. Trimming shortened V by 8 bases and J by 0 bases, and 5 bases separated the two germline ends. CDR3 bases: TGTGCCAGCGGTCTCTCCTACAATGAGCAGTTCTTC. This codes for CASGLSYNEQFF.

In its sample, this clone was seen once. The rearrangement links TRBV28 to TRBJ2-3; tentative D call: TRBD1 (5 bases). Germline V gives CDR1 MDHEN, CDR2 SYDVKM. The CDR3 loop spans 13 amino acids. V was cut by 6 bases and J by 2 bases, with 9 bases left in between. The CDR3 nucleotides read TGTGCCAGCAGCAGGGCCGACACAGATACGCAGTATTTT. Its translation: CASSRADTDTQYF.